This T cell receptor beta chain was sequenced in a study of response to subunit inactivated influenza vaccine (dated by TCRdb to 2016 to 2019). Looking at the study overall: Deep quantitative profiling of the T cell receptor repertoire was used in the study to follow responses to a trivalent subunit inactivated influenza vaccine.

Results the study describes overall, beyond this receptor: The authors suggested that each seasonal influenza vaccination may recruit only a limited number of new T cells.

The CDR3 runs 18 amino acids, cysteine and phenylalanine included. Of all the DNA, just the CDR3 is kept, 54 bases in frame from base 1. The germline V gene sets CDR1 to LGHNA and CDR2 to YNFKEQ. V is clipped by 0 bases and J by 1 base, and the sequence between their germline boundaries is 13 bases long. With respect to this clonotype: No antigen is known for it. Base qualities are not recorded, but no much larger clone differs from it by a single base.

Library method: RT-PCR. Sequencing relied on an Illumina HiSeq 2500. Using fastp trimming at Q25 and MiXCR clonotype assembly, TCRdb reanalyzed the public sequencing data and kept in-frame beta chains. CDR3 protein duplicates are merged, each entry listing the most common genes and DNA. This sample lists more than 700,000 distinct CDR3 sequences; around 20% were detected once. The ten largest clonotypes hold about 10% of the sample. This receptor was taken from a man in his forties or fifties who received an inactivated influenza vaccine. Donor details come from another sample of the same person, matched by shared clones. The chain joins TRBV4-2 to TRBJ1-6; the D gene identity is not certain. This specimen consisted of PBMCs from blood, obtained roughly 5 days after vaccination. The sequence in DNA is TGTGCCAGCAGCCAAGAACGGTACGGCAGGTCCTATAATTCACCCCTCCACTTT. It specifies CASSQERYGRSYNSPLHF.